What follows is one TCR beta chain and its context. Its antigen remains unidentified. This entry comes from a study of OX40 agonist ivuxolimab in advanced cancers. Study details: Cohort: around 79% men, mean age roughly 60, aged roughly 20 to 79.

Repertoires were generated with immunoSEQ multiplex PCR, while TCRdb's copy carries only in-frame clones and drops some. The data contain approximately 69,000 clones, 90% of them singletons. Drawing of blood for sampling happened at baseline, at cycle 4 day 1, and at cycle 7 day 1. CDR1 and CDR2 from the germline V gene are MNHEY and SMNVEV (reference sequence). The V and J ends lost 2 bases and 2 bases respectively, with 7 bases between them. This CDR3 region has 13 residues. Study-wide results and caveats: Clonal expansion from baseline to week 6 occurred in both CD4+ and CD8+ T cells.

This clonotype originated in an adult with an advanced solid tumor such as melanoma, head and neck, liver or kidney cancer. Material: CD4+ or CD8+ T cells sorted from blood, obtained in a trial of the OX40 agonist ivuxolimab. The chain employs TRBV27 and TRBJ2-7; D not certain. CDR3 DNA sequence: TGTGCCAGCAGTTTAAAAGACACCTACGAGCAGTACTTC. As protein: CASSLKDTYEQYF.